This entry lists 14 T cell receptor beta chains sequenced from one sample in a study of T-cell reconstitution after alpha-beta-depleted transplantation in children. Researchers prepared the TCRbeta library using unique molecular identifiers, the study reports. Each CDR3 protein gets one entry after TCRdb re-called the PCR reads with MiXCR. Of around 530,000 distinct CDR3 sequences detected, around a third appear once; the ten largest clones hold 2% to 2.5%. The material sequenced was PBMCs from the stem cell graft donor, taken from the stem cell graft. These receptors were taken from a human donor who donated a stem cell graft to a child with aplastic anemia.

This rearrangement joins TRBV29-1 to TRBJ2-5; D uncertain. Trimming stripped 6 bases from V and 0 bases from J, with 8 bases between. Germline-derived CDR1 and CDR2 are SQVTM and ANQGSEA. The CDR3 length is 12 residues. In nucleotides, the CDR3 is TGCAGCGTCCGGCCTCACCAAGAGACCCAGTACTTC. It translates to CSVRPHQETQYF.

This clonotype was counted only a few times. This chain uses TRBV5-6 with TRBJ2-2; the match to TRBD2 covers 8 bases. The CDR3 extends over 14 amino acids. Germline values: CDR1 SGHDT, CDR2 YYEEEE. Trimming at V came to 4 bases and at J to 6 bases, leaving 5 bases not matched to a gene. CDR3 in amino acids: CASSPGLVSGELFF. The CDR3 DNA follows: TGTGCCAGCAGCCCGGGACTAGTATCCGGGGAGCTGTTTTTT.

V is TRBV20-1 and J is TRBJ2-3; D is perhaps TRBD1 (5 bases). Germline V gene data show CDR1 as DFQATT and CDR2 as SNEGSKA (reference sequence). V lost 4 bases, J lost 2 bases, and 16 bases lay in between. CDR3 length equals 15 residues. CDR3 region: CSAIPPFGATDTQYF. CDR3 bases: TGCAGTGCTATCCCTCCTTTTGGGGCCACAGATACGCAGTATTTT.

This clonotype was counted only a few times. The chain recombines TRBV6-1 with TRBJ1-5, with 8 bases aligning to TRBD1. This CDR3 comprises 15 residues. The V gene end was trimmed by 6 bases and the J gene end by 9 bases; junction bases not matched to a gene: 13. The germline CDR1 and CDR2 sequences are MNHNS and SASEGT. CDR3 residues: CASSETGAVIGPQHF. The CDR3 region has the DNA TGTGCCAGCAGCGAGACAGGGGCCGTAATCGGGCCCCAGCATTTT.

This chain uses TRBV12-3 or TRBV12-4 with TRBJ1-5; 7 nucleotides align to TRBD1. After removal of 5 bases from V and 0 bases from J, the junction contained 4 bases not matched to a gene. This CDR3 has 15 residues. CDR3 region: CASSLTGSSNQPQHF. The CDR3 region has the DNA TGTGCCAGCAGTCTGACAGGGAGTAGCAATCAGCCCCAGCATTTT.

Only a few counts were recorded for this clonotype. The V gene is TRBV6-2 or TRBV6-3, the J gene TRBJ2-1; 11 bases match TRBD2. Germline values: CDR1 MNHEY, CDR2 SVGEGT. After removal of 0 bases from V and 3 bases from J, the junction contained 7 bases not matched to a gene. The CDR3 length is 18 residues. CDR3 DNA: TGTGCCAGCAGTTACTCGGTGGCTAGCGGGAGGCTCTACAATGAGCAGTTCTTC. It encodes CASSYSVASGRLYNEQFF.

V and J are TRBV6-2 or TRBV6-3 and TRBJ2-2; D is unresolved. V shed 5 bases and J shed 8 bases, with 15 bases lying between them. Germline V gene sequence: CDR1 MNHEY, CDR2 SVGEGT. This CDR3 has 14 amino acids. The CDR3 DNA reads TGTGCCAGCAGTACTCACTCCTACTCGGGGGAGCTGTTTTTT. Its translation is CASSTHSYSGELFF.

This clonotype appeared a few times. The genes are TRBV29-1 and TRBJ2-4; D is undetermined. Germline CDR1 and CDR2: SQVTM and ANQGSEA. The CDR3 has 15 amino acids. V was shortened by 8 bases and J by 0 bases, with 17 bases between the two germline ends. CDR3 protein: CSPRVRILAKNIQYF. CDR3 DNA: TGCAGCCCTAGGGTTCGGATTCTAGCCAAAAACATTCAGTACTTC. The full variable domain, its missing parts supplied by reference TRBV29-1 and TRBJ2-4, is SAVISQKPSRDICQRGTSLTIQCQVDSQVTMMFWYRQQPGQSLTLIATANQGSEATYESGFVIDKFPISRPNLTFSTLTVSNMSPEDSSIYLCSPRVRILAKNIQYFGAGTRLSVL.

The chain carries TRBV12-3 or TRBV12-4 and TRBJ2-1; maybe TRBD2 (5 bases). CDR3 length equals 15 residues. V was shortened by 3 bases and J by 5 bases, with 14 bases between the two germline ends. CDR3 protein: CASSFSQRSNNEQFF. The CDR3 region has the DNA TGTGCCAGCAGTTTTTCCCAGCGGAGCAACAATGAGCAGTTCTTC.

The table lists this clonotype with a few counts. V usage is TRBV20-1 and J usage is TRBJ1-2; D remains ambiguous. The CDR3 runs to 13 residues. CDR1 is DFQATT and CDR2 is SNEGSKA in the germline V gene (reference sequence). V lost 1 base, J lost 14 bases, and 20 bases lay in between. The CDR3 protein is CSARVSGYMASTF. CDR3 in DNA: TGCAGTGCTAGAGTCTCGGGTTATATGGCTAGTACCTTC.

This chain links TRBV7-2 with TRBJ2-3; D might be TRBD1 or TRBD2, each matching 5 bases. The CDR3 extends over 15 amino acids. Germline CDR1 SGHTA, CDR2 FQGNSA. Trimming stripped 5 bases from V and 4 bases from J, with 16 bases between. CDR3 DNA: TGTGCCAGCAGCGGACGGGACGCATCCCCAGATACGCAGTATTTT. Protein: CASSGRDASPDTQYF.

This clonotype was counted between two and nine times. The J gene is TRBJ1-1, the V gene TRBV6-2 or TRBV6-3, with D perhaps matching TRBD1 (5 bases). The CDR3 extends over 16 amino acids. CDR1 is MNHEY, CDR2 SVGEGT, per germline. V lost 3 bases to trimming and J lost 1 base, with 15 bases between them. The CDR3 reads CASSYFPPGGNTEAFF. CDR3 DNA: TGTGCCAGCAGTTATTTTCCCCCGGGGGGGAACACTGAAGCTTTCTTT.

J is TRBJ1-5 and V is TRBV20-1; D remains unclear. The CDR3 extends over 14 amino acids. The V end was cut by 3 bases, the J end by 3 bases, with 12 bases between. Germline V gene data show CDR1 as DFQATT and CDR2 as SNEGSKA (reference sequence). CDR3 DNA sequence: TGCAGTGCTAGCCTTCCCTGGTACAATCAGCCCCAGCATTTT. It encodes CSASLPWYNQPQHF.

Only a few counts were recorded for this clonotype. The chain couples TRBV7-7 to TRBJ2-3; D might be TRBD2 (5 bases). V was clipped by 5 bases and J by 11 bases, with 17 bases between them. The CDR3 runs to 13 residues. Germline V lookup: CDR1 SSHAT, CDR2 FNYEAQ (reference sequence). The DNA for the CDR3 is TGTGCCAGCAGCCCTCTAAGGACTGGTGAGCAGTATTTT. This codes for CASSPLRTGEQYF.